Included here is one T cell receptor beta chain sequence, with context. The antigen is undetermined. The length of the CDR3 is 15 residues. V was trimmed by 1 base and J by 2 bases, leaving 6 bases between them. CDR1 and CDR2 (germline): SGHTA, FQGNSA. This record comes from a study of T cell responses to AZD1222 COVID-19 vaccine. Study-wide context: Second-dose recipients at about 4 or about 12 weeks were treated as one pooled group. Study-wide results and caveats: Only a handful of individuals given AZD1222 were seropositive at baseline. Sampled repertoires all dated from after the peak T cell response.

The assay was immunoSEQ multiplex PCR, and TCRdb's table has in-frame clones only and misses some. The table includes 110,000 to 150,000 clones, approximately 90% detected once. This sequence originates from an adult in good health. The sequences come from peripheral blood, collected on day 0 of AZD1222 vaccination. The chain combines TRBV7-2 with TRBJ2-6; no clear D gene. The CDR3 region has the DNA TGTGCCAGCAGCTTAGACCCGGCTGGGGCCAACGTCCTGACTTTC. Protein sequence: CASSLDPAGANVLTF.